This TCR beta chain is drawn from a study of T-cell reconstitution after alpha-beta-depleted transplantation in children (dated by TCRdb to about 2016). In the study overall: T-cell immune reconstitution after TCRalphabeta/CD19-depleted allogeneic hematopoietic cell transplantation in children was quantitatively tracked in the study by means of TCR repertoire profiling. Study-wide conclusions, independent of this receptor: Over the following months the frequencies of hyperexpanded clones went down, and after one year T-cell counts and TCRbeta diversity were mostly credited to newly produced T cells. In some patients, the high TCRbeta diversity seen at day 60 was put down to recipient T cells and intrathymic progenitors that had survived conditioning. The apparently early recovery of alphabetaT-cell counts about two months after transplant reportedly depended on only several hundred rapidly expanded clones that came from non-depleted graft cells.

The treatment or condition tag for this specimen amounts to: allogeneic hematopoietic cell transplantation with graft depleted of TCRalphabeta T cells and CD19 B cells. The children who served as transplant recipients had been given grafts of TCRalphabeta/CD19-depleted allogeneic hematopoietic cells. The germline V gene (reference sequence) sets CDR1 to SGHAT and CDR2 to FQDESV. V ends up 5 bases short and J 0 bases short, with an unmatched junction base count of 7. The CDR3 spans 18 residues, from the cysteine through the phenylalanine. CDR3 DNA is the only sequence kept; it has 54 bases, read in frame from the first base. The library was built by means of PCR. Instrument on record: Illumina HiSeq 2500. TCR library preparation used molecular barcoding, with unique molecular identifiers applied to normalize quantification of the TCRbeta repertoire. TCRdb itself trimmed the public reads at Q25 with fastp, ran MiXCR and retained productive beta chains. Merged by CDR3 protein, the rows form single entries marked with the most common genes and DNA. This sample is represented by hundreds of thousands of distinct CDR3 sequences; 16% of them were singletons. Clones ranked in the top ten supply roughly 4.8% of the sample.

To note about this clonotype: Its antigen is unknown. No much larger clone exists at a distance of one base, and base qualities are not known.

The rearranged chain carries TRBV11-1 and TRBJ2-3, with 14 bases aligning to TRBD2. Here the sequenced sample was PBMCs, mostly from graft donor cells, taken 360 days after TCRalphabeta/CD19-depleted stem cell transplant. The clonotype originates from a male patient aged 10 to 17 who had a stem cell transplant for acute lymphoblastic leukemia, so the T cells may come from the graft donor. The CDR3 region: CASSTPGLAGASTDTQYF. The nucleotide sequence reads as follows: TGTGCCAGCAGCACCCCGGGACTAGCGGGAGCTAGCACAGATACGCAGTATTTT. The CDR3 plus the reference TRBV11-1 and TRBJ2-3 genes for the other parts give the full variable domain: EAEVAQSPRYKITEKSQAVAFWCDPISGHATLYWYRQILGQGPELLVQFQDESVVDDSQLPKDRFSAERLKGVDSTLKIQPAELGDSAMYLCASSTPGLAGASTDTQYFGPGTRLTVL.